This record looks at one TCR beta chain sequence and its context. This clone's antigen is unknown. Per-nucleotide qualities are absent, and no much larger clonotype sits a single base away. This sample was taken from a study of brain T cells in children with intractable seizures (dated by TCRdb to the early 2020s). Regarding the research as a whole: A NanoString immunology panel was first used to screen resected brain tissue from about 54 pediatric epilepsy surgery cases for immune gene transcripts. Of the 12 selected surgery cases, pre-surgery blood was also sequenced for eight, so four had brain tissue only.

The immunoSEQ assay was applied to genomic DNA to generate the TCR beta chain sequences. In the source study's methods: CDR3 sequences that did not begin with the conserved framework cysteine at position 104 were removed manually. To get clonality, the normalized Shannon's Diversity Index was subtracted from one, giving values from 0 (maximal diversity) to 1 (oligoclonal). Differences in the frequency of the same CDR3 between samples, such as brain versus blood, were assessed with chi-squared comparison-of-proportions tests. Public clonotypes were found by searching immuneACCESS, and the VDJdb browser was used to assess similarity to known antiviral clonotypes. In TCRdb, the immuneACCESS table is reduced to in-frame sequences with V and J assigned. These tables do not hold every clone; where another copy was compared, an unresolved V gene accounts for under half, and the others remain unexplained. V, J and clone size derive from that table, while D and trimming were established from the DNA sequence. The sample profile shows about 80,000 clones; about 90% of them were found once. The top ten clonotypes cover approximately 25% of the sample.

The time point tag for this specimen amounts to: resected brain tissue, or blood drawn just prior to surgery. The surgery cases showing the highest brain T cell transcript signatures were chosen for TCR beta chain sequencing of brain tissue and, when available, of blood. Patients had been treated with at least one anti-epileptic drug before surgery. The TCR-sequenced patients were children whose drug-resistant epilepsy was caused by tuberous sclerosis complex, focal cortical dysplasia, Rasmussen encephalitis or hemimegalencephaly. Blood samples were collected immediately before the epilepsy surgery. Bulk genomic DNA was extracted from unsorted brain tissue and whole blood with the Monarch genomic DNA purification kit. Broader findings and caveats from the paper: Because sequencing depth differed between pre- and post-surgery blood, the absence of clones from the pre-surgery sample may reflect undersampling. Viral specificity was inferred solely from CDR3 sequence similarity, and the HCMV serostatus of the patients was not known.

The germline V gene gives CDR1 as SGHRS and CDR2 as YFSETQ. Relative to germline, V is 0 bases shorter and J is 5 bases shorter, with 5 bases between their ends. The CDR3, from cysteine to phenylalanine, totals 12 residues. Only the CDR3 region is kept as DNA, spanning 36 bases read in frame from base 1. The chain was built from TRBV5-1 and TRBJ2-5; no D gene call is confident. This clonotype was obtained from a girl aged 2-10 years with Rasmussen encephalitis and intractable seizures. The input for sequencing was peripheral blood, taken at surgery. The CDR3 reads CASSLAMETQYF. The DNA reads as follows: TGCGCCAGCAGCTTGGCCATGGAGACCCAGTACTTC.